This TCR beta chain stems from a study of blood T cell repertoires in COVID-19. This CDR3 region has 14 residues. Germline V gene data show CDR1 as SGHAT and CDR2 as FQNNGV. V lost 1 base to trimming and J lost 5 bases; unmatched junction nucleotides: 4. Measured with immunoSEQ multiplex PCR; TCRdb has only the in-frame clones, and not every one. The repertoire holds around 69,000 clones, approximately 85% seen once, with roughly 24% in the top ten. This rearrangement joins TRBV11-2 to TRBJ1-2; 7 bases align to TRBD1. What was sequenced was peripheral blood. The TCR sequence derives from a man in his fifties or sixties with acute or convalescent COVID-19. In nucleotides, the CDR3 is TGTGCCAGCAGCTTAGTTCCGGGACAGTATGGCTACACCTTC. Translated: CASSLVPGQYGYTF.